This T cell receptor beta chain was sequenced in a study of T cell responses to AZD1222 COVID-19 vaccine. Study conclusions and caveats: Within unmutated variant regions lay the reported targets of nearly half of spike-specific TCRs. The peak T cell response came first, and repertoires were sampled only after it.

The method was immunoSEQ multiplex PCR; TCRdb's version includes in-frame clones alone and lacks a portion of them. This sample has 80,000 to 90,000 clones, with approximately 90% found just once. Notes on this clone: Its antigen is not identified.

This TCR was sampled from an adult who received the AZD1222 COVID-19 vaccine. The material was peripheral blood, obtained 28 days after the second AZD1222 dose.

This CDR3 is CASSPGRGANNQPQHF. Written as DNA, the CDR3 is TGTGCCAGCAGCCCAGGGAGGGGAGCAAACAATCAGCCCCAGCATTTT. The gene calls are TRBV4-2 and TRBJ1-5; D perhaps matches TRBD1 (5 bases). V was pared by 4 bases and J by 3 bases, with 16 bases between. The V gene's germline CDR1 is LGHNA and CDR2 YNFKEQ. The CDR3 is made up of 16 amino acids.